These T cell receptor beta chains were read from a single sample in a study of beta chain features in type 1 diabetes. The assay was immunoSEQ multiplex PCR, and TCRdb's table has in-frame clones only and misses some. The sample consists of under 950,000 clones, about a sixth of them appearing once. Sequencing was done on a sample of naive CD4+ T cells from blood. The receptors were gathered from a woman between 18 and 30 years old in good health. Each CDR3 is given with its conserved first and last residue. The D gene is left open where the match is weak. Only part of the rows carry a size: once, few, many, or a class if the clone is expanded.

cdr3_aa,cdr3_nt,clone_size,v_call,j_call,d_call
CASSLASSGSYEQYF,TGTGCCAGCAGCTTAGCGTCTAGCGGGAGTTACGAGCAGTACTTC,-,TRBV7-2,TRBJ2-7,TRBD2
CTGRSGNTIYF,TGCACAGGGCGCTCTGGAAACACCATATATTTT,few,TRBV29-1,TRBJ1-3,-
CASSNFDGGGIQYF,TGTGCCAGCAGTAACTTCGACGGCGGGGGCATTCAGTACTTC,-,TRBV28,TRBJ2-4,TRBD2
CATVSGTGGYYGYTF,TGTGCCACCGTATCGGGGACAGGGGGTTACTATGGCTACACCTTC,-,TRBV28,TRBJ1-2,TRBD1
CASSLGQKYYEQYF,TGTGCCAGCTCGTTAGGACAGAAGTACTACGAGCAGTACTTC,few,TRBV18,TRBJ2-7,-
CASSPRKHQETQYF,TGTGCCAGCAGCCCTAGGAAGCACCAAGAGACCCAGTACTTC,-,TRBV5-4,TRBJ2-5,-
CASRPGGSGNTIYF,TGTGCCAGCAGACCAGGGGGCTCTGGAAACACCATATATTTT,-,TRBV6-5,TRBJ1-3,TRBD1
CASSFAGRVVGEQFF,TGCGCCAGCAGCTTCGCCGGGAGGGTAGTAGGTGAGCAGTTCTTC,-,TRBV5-1,TRBJ2-1,TRBD2
CASSLVASADTQYF,TGTGCCAGCAGCTTGGTAGCGTCGGCAGATACGCAGTATTTT,few,TRBV7-8,TRBJ2-3,-
CAIRGGQEQETQYF,TGTGCCATCAGGGGGGGACAGGAACAAGAGACCCAGTACTTC,-,TRBV10-3,TRBJ2-5,TRBD1
CASSLIGGRGAYEQYF,TGTGCCAGCAGCCTTATCGGCGGCAGGGGCGCCTACGAGCAGTACTTC,-,TRBV7-6,TRBJ2-7,-
CASEVVLGGRTEAFF,TGTGCCAGCGAGGTAGTGCTGGGGGGAAGGACTGAAGCTTTCTTT,once,TRBV11-2,TRBJ1-1,-
CASSPGLATTDTQYF,TGTGCCAGCAGCCCGGGACTAGCGACCACAGATACGCAGTATTTT,-,TRBV2,TRBJ2-3,TRBD2
CASSSSGPLNTEAFF,TGTGCCAGCAGCTCATCAGGGCCCTTGAACACTGAAGCTTTCTTT,few,TRBV7-2,TRBJ1-1,-
CASSLVASGLTDTQYF,TGCGCCAGCAGCTTGGTAGCTAGCGGTTTGACAGATACGCAGTATTTT,-,TRBV5-1,TRBJ2-3,TRBD2
CASSYSGGQSYGYTF,TGTGCCAGCAGTTACTCAGGGGGACAGAGTTATGGCTACACCTTC,-,TRBV6-5,TRBJ1-2,TRBD1
CASSSEAGYEQYF,TGTGCCAGTAGTTCTGAGGCTGGCTACGAGCAGTACTTC,once,TRBV19,TRBJ2-7,-
CASSLERRGEKLFF,TGTGCCAGCAGTTTAGAACGGCGAGGCGAAAAACTGTTTTTT,-,TRBV28,TRBJ1-4,-
CASSVLGRGELFF,TGTGCCAGCAGTGTTCTGGGTCGCGGGGAGCTGTTTTTT,few,TRBV2,TRBJ2-2,-
CASSRDSTYNEQFF,TGCGCCAGCAGCCGGGACAGTACTTACAATGAGCAGTTCTTC,few,TRBV5-1,TRBJ2-1,TRBD1
CASSQVGTSGSKDTQYF,TGCGCCAGCAGCCAAGTCGGGACTAGCGGGAGTAAAGATACGCAGTATTTT,few,TRBV4-3,TRBJ2-3,TRBD2
CASSLGISGSSYNEQFF,TGTGCCAGCAGCTTAGGGATTAGCGGTAGCTCCTACAATGAGCAGTTCTTC,few,TRBV7-9,TRBJ2-1,-
CASSIAGTDTQYF,TGTGCCAGTAGTATCGCCGGCACAGATACGCAGTATTTT,-,TRBV19,TRBJ2-3,-
CTTSRVGAGAYEQYF,TGTACCACCAGCCGTGTGGGGGCAGGAGCCTACGAGCAGTACTTC,once,TRBV15,TRBJ2-7,-
CASSAEGSDTQYF,TGTGCCAGCAGTGCGGAAGGGAGCGATACGCAGTATTTT,-,TRBV2,TRBJ2-3,-
CASSYRELTQYF,TGTGCCAGCAGTTACAGGGAGTTAACGCAGTATTTT,-,TRBV6-5,TRBJ2-3,-
CASSSGAGLGYTF,TGTGCCAGCAGTTCCGGGGCCGGCCTTGGCTACACCTTC,few,TRBV28,TRBJ1-2,-
CASSPQTARPILGEQYF,TGTGCCAGCAGCCCCCAGACAGCGCGGCCCATTTTAGGCGAGCAGTACTTC,-,TRBV27,TRBJ2-7,-
CATSRNRGHTEAFF,TGTGCCACCAGCCGAAACAGGGGGCACACTGAAGCTTTCTTT,-,TRBV15,TRBJ1-1,TRBD1
CSVGSEPEGSEQFF,TGCAGCGTGGGTAGCGAACCCGAAGGCTCGGAGCAGTTCTTC,-,TRBV29-1,TRBJ2-1,-
CASSLKRNEQFF,TGTGCCAGCAGTTTAAAAAGGAATGAGCAGTTCTTC,-,TRBV6-6,TRBJ2-1,-
CASSPAVVDTQYF,TGTGCCAGCTCACCAGCCGTTGTCGATACGCAGTATTTT,few,TRBV18,TRBJ2-3,-
CAISKTNNEQFF,TGTGCCATCAGCAAAACTAACAATGAGCAGTTCTTC,-,TRBV10-3,TRBJ2-1,-
CASSLGGSSYEQYF,TGTGCCAGCAGCTTAGGTGGGAGTTCCTACGAGCAGTACTTC,few,TRBV5-4,TRBJ2-7,-
CASSLTGVQTGELFF,TGTGCCAGCAGCTTAACGGGAGTTCAAACCGGGGAGCTGTTTTTT,few,TRBV7-2,TRBJ2-2,-